The rows below give T cell receptor beta chains drawn from one sample of a study of T cells in Graves' hyperthyroidism and ophthalmopathy. TCRdb re-derived calls from the multiplex PCR reads in MiXCR, one entry per CDR3 protein. The data contain approximately 560,000 distinct CDR3 sequences, under 60% of them seen just once; the ten biggest clones take up roughly 8.2%. Sequenced: peripheral blood or thyroid tissue (not recorded which). The receptors stem from a woman aged 18-29 years with Graves' hyperthyroidism. Both conserved end residues are part of each CDR3. A D gene is named only where the DNA matches it firmly. Clone size is shown for a subset of rows, as once, few, many or a class of expanded clone.

length: 15
J: TRBJ2-7
D: NA
size: few
V: TRBV7-2
CDR3: CASSQDGGLTYEQYF
DNA: TGTGCCAGCAGCCAAGATGGTGGACTAACCTACGAGCAGTACTTC

length: 13
J: TRBJ1-1
D: TRBD1
size: many
V: TRBV2
CDR3: CASGDRTRSEAFF
DNA: TGTGCCAGCGGGGACAGGACGCGCTCTGAAGCTTTCTTT

length: 15
J: TRBJ2-5
D: TRBD2
size: NA
V: TRBV29-1
CDR3: CSVVRRLAAREAQYF
DNA: TGCAGCGTTGTAAGACGGCTAGCGGCGAGAGAGGCCCAGTACTTC

length: 16
J: TRBJ2-5
D: TRBD2
size: NA
V: TRBV2
CDR3: CASSDGLAGGQETQYF
DNA: TGTGCCAGCAGCGATGGACTAGCGGGAGGGCAAGAGACCCAGTACTTC

length: 17
J: TRBJ1-6
D: TRBD1
size: NA
V: TRBV19
CDR3: CATPVPVRQGAYSPLHF
DNA: TGTGCCACCCCCGTTCCCGTTCGACAGGGGGCCTATTCACCCCTCCACTTT

length: 15
J: TRBJ2-7
D: TRBD1
size: NA
V: TRBV7-9
CDR3: CASSETGENSGEQYF
DNA: TGTGCCAGCAGCGAGACAGGGGAGAACTCGGGCGAGCAGTACTTC

length: 11
J: TRBJ1-1
D: NA
size: many
V: TRBV2
CDR3: CASSREWGAFF
DNA: TGTGCCAGCAGCAGGGAATGGGGAGCTTTCTTT

length: 16
J: TRBJ2-3
D: TRBD1
size: NA
V: TRBV11-1
CDR3: CASSSGTGFGTDTQYF
DNA: TGTGCCAGCAGCTCAGGGACAGGGTTTGGCACAGATACGCAGTATTTT

length: 16
J: TRBJ1-2
D: NA
size: NA
V: TRBV2
CDR3: CASSEDRATRGYGYTF
DNA: TGTGCCAGCAGTGAAGATAGGGCAACAAGGGGCTATGGCTACACCTTC

length: 12
J: TRBJ2-7
D: NA
size: NA
V: TRBV11-2
CDR3: CASSLDRLEQYF
DNA: TGTGCCAGCAGCTTAGACAGACTCGAGCAGTACTTC

length: 13
J: TRBJ2-2
D: NA
size: NA
V: TRBV6-4
CDR3: CASSDSSAGELFF
DNA: TGTGCCAGCAGTGACTCTAGCGCCGGGGAGCTGTTTTTT

length: 10
J: TRBJ1-4
D: TRBD1
size: few
V: TRBV29-1
CDR3: CSVGQGDQTF
DNA: TGCAGCGTTGGACAGGGGGATCAGACGTTT

length: 13
J: TRBJ1-2
D: NA
size: many
V: TRBV29-1
CDR3: CSVGTPNNYGYTF
DNA: TGCAGCGTTGGGACACCGAATAACTATGGCTACACCTTC

length: 16
J: TRBJ1-2
D: TRBD1
size: NA
V: TRBV9
CDR3: CASSAPGTGQYYGYTF
DNA: TGTGCCAGCAGCGCACCCGGGACAGGGCAATACTATGGCTACACCTTC

length: 13
J: TRBJ1-2
D: NA
size: NA
V: TRBV12-3/TRBV12-4
CDR3: CASSAKSYYGYTF
DNA: TGTGCCAGCAGTGCAAAGAGTTACTATGGCTACACCTTC

length: 14
J: TRBJ2-5
D: TRBD1
size: many
V: TRBV10-3
CDR3: CATRISTGDETQYF
DNA: TGTGCCACCCGGATTTCGACAGGGGATGAGACCCAGTACTTC

length: 15
J: TRBJ2-7
D: NA
size: NA
V: TRBV12-3/TRBV12-4
CDR3: CASSRFGVAAYEQYF
DNA: TGTGCCAGCAGTCGATTTGGAGTGGCAGCCTACGAGCAGTACTTC

length: 14
J: TRBJ2-3
D: NA
size: NA
V: TRBV29-1
CDR3: CSVVRVLRTDTQYF
DNA: TGCAGCGTTGTGAGGGTTTTACGCACAGATACGCAGTATTTT

length: 13
J: TRBJ1-1
D: TRBD1
size: few
V: TRBV7-8
CDR3: CASTDRALTEAFF
DNA: TGTGCCAGCACCGACAGGGCGTTGACTGAAGCTTTCTTT

length: 15
J: TRBJ1-6
D: TRBD1
size: few
V: TRBV19
CDR3: CASSTGDSRNSPLHF
DNA: TGTGCCAGCTCCACAGGGGATTCACGGAATTCACCCCTCCACTTT

length: 11
J: TRBJ1-3
D: NA
size: once
V: TRBV29-1
CDR3: CSVVSGNTIYF
DNA: TGCAGCGTTGTTTCCGGAAACACCATATATTTT

length: 12
J: TRBJ2-7
D: NA
size: many
V: TRBV5-1
CDR3: CASSLYPYEQYF
DNA: TGCGCCAGCAGCCTCTACCCCTACGAGCAGTACTTC

length: 14
J: TRBJ1-4
D: NA
size: few
V: TRBV20-1
CDR3: CSAMGRKTNEKLFF
DNA: TGCAGTGCCATGGGACGTAAGACTAATGAAAAACTGTTTTTT

length: 13
J: TRBJ2-7
D: TRBD1
size: many
V: TRBV29-1
CDR3: CSVKTGAPYEQYF
DNA: TGCAGCGTTAAGACAGGGGCCCCCTACGAGCAGTACTTC

length: 11
J: TRBJ1-2
D: TRBD1
size: NA
V: TRBV9
CDR3: CASIYRGGYTF
DNA: TGTGCCAGCATCTACAGGGGTGGCTACACCTTC

length: 13
J: TRBJ2-7
D: NA
size: few
V: TRBV7-9
CDR3: CASEPAGTYEQYF
DNA: TGTGCCAGCGAGCCGGCCGGAACCTACGAGCAGTACTTC

length: 15
J: TRBJ2-2
D: NA
size: NA
V: TRBV2
CDR3: CASSEVAAKAGELFF
DNA: TGTGCCAGCAGTGAAGTCGCAGCTAAAGCCGGGGAGCTGTTTTTT

length: 13
J: TRBJ1-1
D: NA
size: NA
V: TRBV29-1
CDR3: CSVEVRGNTEAFF
DNA: TGCAGCGTTGAAGTGAGAGGGAACACTGAAGCTTTCTTT

length: 15
J: TRBJ1-5
D: TRBD1
size: NA
V: TRBV15
CDR3: CATSRLQGQTTPQHF
DNA: TGTGCCACCAGCAGGTTACAGGGACAGACGACGCCCCAGCATTTT

length: 16
J: TRBJ2-5
D: TRBD2
size: NA
V: TRBV7-2
CDR3: CASLGLAGGPGETQYF
DNA: TGTGCCAGCCTGGGACTAGCGGGAGGGCCGGGAGAGACCCAGTACTTC

length: 17
J: TRBJ1-5
D: TRBD1
size: NA
V: TRBV7-8
CDR3: CASSLIYGQEGDQPQHF
DNA: TGTGCCAGCAGCTTAATCTATGGACAGGAGGGCGATCAGCCCCAGCATTTT

length: 13
J: TRBJ2-7
D: NA
size: NA
V: TRBV29-1
CDR3: CSVEVGDSYEQYF
DNA: TGCAGCGTTGAAGTTGGGGACTCCTACGAGCAGTACTTC

length: 12
J: TRBJ1-5
D: NA
size: few
V: TRBV20-1
CDR3: CSAREGKQPQHF
DNA: TGCAGTGCTAGGGAGGGTAAGCAGCCCCAGCATTTT

length: 14
J: TRBJ1-1
D: TRBD1
size: NA
V: TRBV12-5
CDR3: CASEGDSWNTEAFF
DNA: TGTGCTAGTGAGGGGGACAGCTGGAACACTGAAGCTTTCTTT

length: 14
J: TRBJ1-1
D: TRBD1
size: NA
V: TRBV2
CDR3: CASRFQGASTEAFF
DNA: TGTGCCAGCAGATTTCAGGGGGCTAGCACTGAAGCTTTCTTT

length: 15
J: TRBJ2-5
D: NA
size: NA
V: TRBV7-7
CDR3: CASSSDGLNQETQYF
DNA: TGTGCTAGCAGCTCGGACGGCTTGAACCAAGAGACCCAGTACTTC

length: 17
J: TRBJ2-2
D: NA
size: NA
V: TRBV29-1
CDR3: CSVGGVMTRRDTGELFF
DNA: TGCAGCGTTGGAGGGGTTATGACTAGGAGGGACACCGGGGAGCTGTTTTTT

length: 15
J: TRBJ2-2
D: NA
size: NA
V: TRBV25-1
CDR3: CASTHGGSNTGELFF
DNA: TGCGCCAGCACCCATGGAGGATCGAACACCGGGGAGCTGTTTTTT

length: 12
J: TRBJ2-5
D: NA
size: few
V: TRBV7-8
CDR3: CASSLASRTQYF
DNA: TGTGCCAGCAGTCTAGCTTCACGGACCCAGTACTTC

length: 15
J: TRBJ1-5
D: NA
size: many
V: TRBV19
CDR3: CASRPLRVGNQPQHF
DNA: TGTGCCAGTAGACCCTTGAGGGTAGGCAATCAGCCCCAGCATTTT

length: 15
J: TRBJ2-5
D: TRBD2
size: NA
V: TRBV7-6
CDR3: CASSLPGGGQETQYF
DNA: TGTGCCAGCAGCTTACCGGGAGGGGGCCAAGAGACCCAGTACTTC

length: 17
J: TRBJ2-1
D: TRBD2
size: NA
V: TRBV2
CDR3: CASSNVGLADSYNEQFF
DNA: TGTGCCAGCAGCAACGTGGGACTAGCGGACTCCTACAATGAGCAGTTCTTC

length: 12
J: TRBJ2-7
D: TRBD1
size: once
V: TRBV29-1
CDR3: CSVETGTYEQYF
DNA: TGCAGCGTTGAGACAGGGACATACGAGCAGTACTTC

length: 15
J: TRBJ2-5
D: TRBD2
size: many
V: TRBV15
CDR3: CATSRELAEGETQYF
DNA: TGTGCCACCAGCAGAGAACTAGCGGAGGGAGAGACCCAGTACTTC

length: 18
J: TRBJ1-6
D: NA
size: NA
V: TRBV25-1
CDR3: CASSSRIRDSPYNSPLHF
DNA: TGTGCCAGCAGTTCAAGGATTAGAGACAGCCCCTATAATTCACCCCTCCACTTT